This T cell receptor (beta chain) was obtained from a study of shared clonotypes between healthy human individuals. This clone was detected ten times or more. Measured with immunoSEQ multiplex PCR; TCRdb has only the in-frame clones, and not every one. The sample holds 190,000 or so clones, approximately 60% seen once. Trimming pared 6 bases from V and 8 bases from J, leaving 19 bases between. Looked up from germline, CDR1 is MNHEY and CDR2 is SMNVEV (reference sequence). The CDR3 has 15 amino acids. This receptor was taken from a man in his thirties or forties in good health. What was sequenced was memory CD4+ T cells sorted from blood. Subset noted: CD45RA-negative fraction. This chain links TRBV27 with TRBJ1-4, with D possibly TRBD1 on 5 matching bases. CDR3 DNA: TGTGCCAGCAGGTTACGGGTTACAGGAGCGGAAAAACTGTTTTTT. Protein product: CASRLRVTGAEKLFF.